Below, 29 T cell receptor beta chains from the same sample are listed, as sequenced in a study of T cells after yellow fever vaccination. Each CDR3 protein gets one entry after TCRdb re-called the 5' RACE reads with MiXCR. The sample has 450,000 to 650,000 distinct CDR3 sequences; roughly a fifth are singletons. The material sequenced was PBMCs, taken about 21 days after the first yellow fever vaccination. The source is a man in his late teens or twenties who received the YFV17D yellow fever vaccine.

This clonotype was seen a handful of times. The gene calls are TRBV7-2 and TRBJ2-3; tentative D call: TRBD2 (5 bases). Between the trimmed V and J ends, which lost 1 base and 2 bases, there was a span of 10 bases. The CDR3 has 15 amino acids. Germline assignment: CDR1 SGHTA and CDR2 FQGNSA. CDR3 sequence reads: CASSLGEGTTDTQYF. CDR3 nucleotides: TGTGCCAGCAGCTTAGGTGAGGGCACCACAGATACGCAGTATTTT.

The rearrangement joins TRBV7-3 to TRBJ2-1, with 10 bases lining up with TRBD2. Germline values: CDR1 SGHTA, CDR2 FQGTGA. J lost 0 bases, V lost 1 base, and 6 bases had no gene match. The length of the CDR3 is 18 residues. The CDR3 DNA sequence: TGTGCCAGCAGCTTAATCAGCGGGGGGGCCCACTCCTACAATGAGCAGTTCTTC. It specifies CASSLISGGAHSYNEQFF.

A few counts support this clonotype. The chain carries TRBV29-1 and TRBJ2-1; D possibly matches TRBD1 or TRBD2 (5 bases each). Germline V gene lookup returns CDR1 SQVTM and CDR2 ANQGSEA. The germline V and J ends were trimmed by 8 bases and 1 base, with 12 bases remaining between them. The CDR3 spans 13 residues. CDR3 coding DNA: TGCAGCTGGCTGGGGGAATCCTACAATGAGCAGTTCTTC. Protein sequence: CSWLGESYNEQFF.

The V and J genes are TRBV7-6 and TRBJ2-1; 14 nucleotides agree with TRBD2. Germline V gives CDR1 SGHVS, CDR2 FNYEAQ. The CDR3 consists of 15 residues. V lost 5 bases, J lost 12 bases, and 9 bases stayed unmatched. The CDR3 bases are TGTGCCAGCAGCCAGACTAGCGGGGGGGCCCTCGGGCAGTTCTTC. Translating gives CASSQTSGGALGQFF.

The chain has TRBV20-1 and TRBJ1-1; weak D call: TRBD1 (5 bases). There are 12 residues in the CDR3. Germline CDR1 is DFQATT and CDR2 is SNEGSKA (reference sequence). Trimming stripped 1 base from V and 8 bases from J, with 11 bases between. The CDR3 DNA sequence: TGCAGTGCTAGAGTCAGGGTTGCGGAAGCTTTCTTT. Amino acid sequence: CSARVRVAEAFF.

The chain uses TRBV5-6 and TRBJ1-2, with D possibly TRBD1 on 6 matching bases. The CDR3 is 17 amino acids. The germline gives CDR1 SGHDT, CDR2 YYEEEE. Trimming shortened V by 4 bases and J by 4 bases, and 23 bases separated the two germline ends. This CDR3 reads CASSPGVGTGLFYGYTF. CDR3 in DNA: TGTGCCAGCAGCCCTGGTGTAGGCACAGGGCTGTTCTATGGCTACACCTTC.

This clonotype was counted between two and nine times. CDR3: CASSLIGQSYEQYF. In nucleotides, the CDR3 is TGTGCCAGCAGCCTGATTGGACAGTCCTACGAGCAGTACTTC. The J gene is TRBJ2-7, the V gene TRBV7-2; possible D gene TRBD1, 6 bases. Trimming removed 5 bases at V and 1 base at J, with 12 bases between. The CDR3 is 14 amino acids. CDR1 is SGHTA, CDR2 FQGNSA, per germline.

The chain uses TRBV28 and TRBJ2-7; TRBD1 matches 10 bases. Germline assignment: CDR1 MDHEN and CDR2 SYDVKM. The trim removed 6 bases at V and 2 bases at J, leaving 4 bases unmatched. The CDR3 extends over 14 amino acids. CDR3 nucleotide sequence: TGTGCCAGCAGGCCCGGGACAGGGGCCTACGAGCAGTACGTC. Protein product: CASRPGTGAYEQYV.

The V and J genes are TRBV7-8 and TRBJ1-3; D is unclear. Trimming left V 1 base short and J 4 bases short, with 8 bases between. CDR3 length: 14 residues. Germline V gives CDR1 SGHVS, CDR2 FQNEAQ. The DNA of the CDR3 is TGTGCCAGCAGCTTAGGGTCAGTGGGAAACACCATATATTTT. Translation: CASSLGSVGNTIYF. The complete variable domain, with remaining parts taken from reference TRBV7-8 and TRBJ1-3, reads GAGVSQSPRYKVAKRGQDVALRCDPISGHVSLFWYQQALGQGPEFLTYFQNEAQLDKSGLPSDRFFAERPEGSVSTLKIQRTQQEDSAVYLCASSLGSVGNTIYFGEGSWLTVV.

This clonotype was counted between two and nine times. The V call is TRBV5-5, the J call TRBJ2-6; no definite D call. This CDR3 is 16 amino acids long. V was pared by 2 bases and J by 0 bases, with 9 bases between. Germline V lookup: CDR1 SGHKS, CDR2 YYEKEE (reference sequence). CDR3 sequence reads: CASSLRASSGANVLTF. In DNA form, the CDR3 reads TGTGCCAGCAGCTTACGGGCGAGCTCTGGGGCCAACGTCCTGACTTTC.

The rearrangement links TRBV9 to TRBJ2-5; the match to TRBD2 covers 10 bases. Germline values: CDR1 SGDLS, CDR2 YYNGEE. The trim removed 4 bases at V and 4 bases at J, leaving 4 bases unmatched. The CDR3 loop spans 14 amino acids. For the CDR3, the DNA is TGTGCCAGCAGCTCAGCGGGGGGGAGAGAGACCCAGTACTTC. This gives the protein CASSSAGGRETQYF.

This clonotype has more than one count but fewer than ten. The CDR3 DNA reads TGCGCCAGCAGGCTCGGGACAGGCAGGAATGAAAAACTGTTTTTT. Translating it yields CASRLGTGRNEKLFF. This rearrangement joins TRBV5-1 to TRBJ1-4; 8 positions match TRBD1. In germline, CDR1 is SGHRS, CDR2 YFSETQ. This CDR3 contains 15 residues. V lost 5 bases to trimming and J lost 5 bases; unmatched junction nucleotides: 8. The full variable domain, completed using reference TRBV5-1 and TRBJ1-4, is KAGVTQTPRYLIKTRGQQVTLSCSPISGHRSVSWYQQTPGQGLQFLFEYFSETQRNKGNFPGRFSGRQFSNSRSEMNVSTLELGDSALYLCASRLGTGRNEKLFFGSGTQLSVL.

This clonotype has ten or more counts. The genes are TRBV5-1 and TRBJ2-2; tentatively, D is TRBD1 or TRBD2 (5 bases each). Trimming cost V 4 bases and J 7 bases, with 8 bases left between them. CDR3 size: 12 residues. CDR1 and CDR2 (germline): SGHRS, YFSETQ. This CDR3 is CASSQGVGELFF. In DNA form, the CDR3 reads TGCGCCAGCAGCCAGGGAGTCGGGGAGCTGTTTTTT.

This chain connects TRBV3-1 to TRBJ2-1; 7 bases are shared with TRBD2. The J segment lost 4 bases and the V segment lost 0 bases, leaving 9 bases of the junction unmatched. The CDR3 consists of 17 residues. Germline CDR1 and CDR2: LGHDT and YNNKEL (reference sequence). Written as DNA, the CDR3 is TGTGCCAGCAGCCAAGATACGAGCGCGGGGGTTTACAATGAGCAGTTCTTC. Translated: CASSQDTSAGVYNEQFF.

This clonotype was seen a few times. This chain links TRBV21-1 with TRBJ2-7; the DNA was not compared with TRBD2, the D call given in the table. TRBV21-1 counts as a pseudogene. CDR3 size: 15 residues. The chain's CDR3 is CASSKGGRRADEQYV. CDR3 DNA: TGTGCCAGCAGCAAAGGAGGACGGAGGGCTGACGAGCAGTACGTC.

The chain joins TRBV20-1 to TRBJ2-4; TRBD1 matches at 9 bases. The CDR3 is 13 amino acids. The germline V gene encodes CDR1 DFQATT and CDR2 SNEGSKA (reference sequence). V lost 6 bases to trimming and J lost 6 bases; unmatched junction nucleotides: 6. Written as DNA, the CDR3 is TGCAGTGCGGGGACAGGGTTTGCAAACATTCAGTACTTC. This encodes CSAGTGFANIQYF.

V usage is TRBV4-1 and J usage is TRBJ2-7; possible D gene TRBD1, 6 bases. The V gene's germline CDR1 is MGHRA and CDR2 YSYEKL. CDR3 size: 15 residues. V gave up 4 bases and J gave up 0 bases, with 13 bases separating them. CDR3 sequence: CASSRARTASYEQYF. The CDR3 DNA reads TGCGCCAGCAGCCGGGCGCGGACAGCCTCCTACGAGCAGTACTTC.

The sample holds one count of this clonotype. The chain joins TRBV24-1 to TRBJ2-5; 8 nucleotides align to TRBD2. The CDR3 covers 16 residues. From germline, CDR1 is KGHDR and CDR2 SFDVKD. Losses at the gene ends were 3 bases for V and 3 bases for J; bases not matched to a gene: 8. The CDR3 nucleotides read TGTGCCACCAGTGATCGTGCGGGGGGCCCGAAAGAGACCCAGTACTTC. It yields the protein CATSDRAGGPKETQYF.

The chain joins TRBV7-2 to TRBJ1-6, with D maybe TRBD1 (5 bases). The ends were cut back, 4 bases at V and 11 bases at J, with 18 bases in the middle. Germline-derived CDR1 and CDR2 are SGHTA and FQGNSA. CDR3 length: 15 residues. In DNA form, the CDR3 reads TGTGCCAGCAGCTCCCGAGTGGGACCCCACCCACCCCTCCACTTT. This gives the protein CASSSRVGPHPPLHF.

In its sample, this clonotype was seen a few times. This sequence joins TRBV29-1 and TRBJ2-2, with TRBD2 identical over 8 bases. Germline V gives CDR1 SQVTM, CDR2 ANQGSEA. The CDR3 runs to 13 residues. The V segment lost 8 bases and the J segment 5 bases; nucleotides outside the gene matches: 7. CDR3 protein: CSSAGGETGELFF. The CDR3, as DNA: TGCAGCTCGGCGGGGGGTGAGACCGGGGAGCTGTTTTTT.

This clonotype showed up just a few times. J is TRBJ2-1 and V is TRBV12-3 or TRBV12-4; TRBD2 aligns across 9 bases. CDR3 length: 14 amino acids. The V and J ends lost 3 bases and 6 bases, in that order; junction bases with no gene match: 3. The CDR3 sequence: CASSLGLAPNEQFF. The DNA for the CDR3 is TGTGCCAGCAGTTTGGGACTAGCCCCCAATGAGCAGTTCTTC.

The CDR3 DNA reads TGTGCCAGCAGTGAATCTTACACCTTGAGCTCCTACGAGCAGTACTTC. Protein sequence: CASSESYTLSSYEQYF. The gene calls are TRBV6-1 and TRBJ2-7; D not resolved. In germline, CDR1 is MNHNS, CDR2 SASEGT. This CDR3 spans 16 amino acids. V was clipped by 2 bases and J by 0 bases, with 14 bases between them.

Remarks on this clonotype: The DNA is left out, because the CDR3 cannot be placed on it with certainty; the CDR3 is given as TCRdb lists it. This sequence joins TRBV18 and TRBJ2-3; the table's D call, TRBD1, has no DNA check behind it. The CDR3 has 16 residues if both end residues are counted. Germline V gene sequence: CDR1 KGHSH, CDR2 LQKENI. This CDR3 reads CASSPFGPGSTDTQYF.

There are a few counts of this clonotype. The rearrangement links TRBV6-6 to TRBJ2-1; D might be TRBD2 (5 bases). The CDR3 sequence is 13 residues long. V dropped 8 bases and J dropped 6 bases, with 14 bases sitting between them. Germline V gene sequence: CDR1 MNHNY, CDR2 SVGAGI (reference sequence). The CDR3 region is CASLTGSRNEQFF. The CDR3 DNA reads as TGTGCCAGCCTAACGGGGTCGCGCAATGAGCAGTTCTTC.

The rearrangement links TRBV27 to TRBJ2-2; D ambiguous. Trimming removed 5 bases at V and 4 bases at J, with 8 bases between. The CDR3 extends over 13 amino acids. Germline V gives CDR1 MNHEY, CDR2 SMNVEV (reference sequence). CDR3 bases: TGTGCCAGCAGTACTACAACCACCGGGGAGCTGTTTTTT. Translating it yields CASSTTTTGELFF.

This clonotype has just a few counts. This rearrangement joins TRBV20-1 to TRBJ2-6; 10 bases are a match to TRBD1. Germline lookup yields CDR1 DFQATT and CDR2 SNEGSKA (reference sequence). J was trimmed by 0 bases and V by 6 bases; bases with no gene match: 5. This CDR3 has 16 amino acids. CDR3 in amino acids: CSARQGASSGANVLTF. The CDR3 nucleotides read TGCAGTGCCCGACAGGGGGCCAGCTCTGGGGCCAACGTCCTGACTTTC.

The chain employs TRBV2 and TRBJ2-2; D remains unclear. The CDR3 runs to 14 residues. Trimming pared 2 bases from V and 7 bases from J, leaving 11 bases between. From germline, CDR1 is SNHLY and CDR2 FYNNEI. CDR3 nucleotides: TGTGCCAGCAGTGAATCGGGTGTGGTCGGGGAGCTGTTTTTT. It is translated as CASSESGVVGELFF.

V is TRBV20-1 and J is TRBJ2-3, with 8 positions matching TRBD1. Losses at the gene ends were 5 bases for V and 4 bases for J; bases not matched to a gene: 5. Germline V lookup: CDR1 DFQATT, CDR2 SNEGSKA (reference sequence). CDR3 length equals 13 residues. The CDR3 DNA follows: TGCAGTGCTTGGGACAGGACCCCAGATACGCAGTATTTT. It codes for CSAWDRTPDTQYF.

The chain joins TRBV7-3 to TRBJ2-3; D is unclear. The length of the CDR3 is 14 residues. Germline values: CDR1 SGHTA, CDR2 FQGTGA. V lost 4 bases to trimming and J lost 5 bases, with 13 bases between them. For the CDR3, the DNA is TGTGCCAGCAGCTCCATCCCCCAGGAAGATACGCAGTATTTT. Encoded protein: CASSSIPQEDTQYF.